This T cell receptor (beta chain) was identified during a study of post-analysis software for immune sequencing data. Each TCR beta cDNA library carried unique molecular identifiers. From the PCR reads, TCRdb called clonotypes with MiXCR, one entry per CDR3 protein. Found here are under 200,000 distinct CDR3 sequences, 25% to 30% of them singletons; the top ten hold roughly 3.5%. This CDR3 has 17 amino acids. Looked up from germline, CDR1 is MNHEY and CDR2 is SVGAGI. Of note for this clonotype: No antigen is known for it. A single base separates this from a much larger clone, so it may be a read error.

Findings of the study overall: TRBV segments more frequent in patients than in controls numbered roughly 5 and included TRBV5-6, TRBV5-1 and TRBV20-1. There was significantly lower normalized Chao1 diversity in multiple sclerosis patients than in controls. Samples made in the same batch grouped tightly together by F measure.

The sequence was collected from a girl aged 2-17 years with multiple sclerosis. The chain recombines TRBV6-5 with TRBJ2-2; D is perhaps TRBD2 (5 bases). The source material was blood. CDR3 sequence: CAGSYGVGNANTGELFF. Written as DNA, the CDR3 is TGTGCCGGCAGTTACGGGGTGGGGAACGCGAACACCGGGGAGCTGTTTTTT.